The next 22 T cell receptor beta chains were all read from a single sample in a study of regulatory T cells in long-lasting Graves disease. To make TCR beta libraries, researchers used iRepertoire HTBI primers and Arm-PCR of CDR3 regions. TCRdb recomputed calls from the multiplex PCR reads with MiXCR, one row per CDR3 protein. The table lists some 370,000 distinct CDR3 sequences, roughly 25% of them singletons. Time point meaning: persistent/refractory GD, antithyroid drugs over 5 years with positive TRAb. Preparation of the TCR library used RNA extracted from PBMCs. The material was peripheral blood mononuclear cells (PBMCs), obtained when the disease was refractory, from a patient treated with antithyroid drugs. These receptors were taken from a woman in her forties with Graves disease.

Worth noting for this clonotype: Possible read error: a much larger clone is one base away. The chain is built from TRBV6-1 and TRBJ2-7; 9 positions match TRBD2. This CDR3 has 14 residues. In germline, CDR1 is MNHNS, CDR2 SASEGT. CDR3 residues: CASSRLAVTYEQHF. For the CDR3, the DNA is TGTGCCAGCAGTCGACTAGCGGTTACCTACGAGCAGCACTTC.

This sequence joins TRBV15 and TRBJ2-7; D is unresolved. Germline V gene data show CDR1 as LNHNV and CDR2 as YYDKDF (reference sequence). Trimming left V 0 bases short and J 1 base short, with 10 bases between. This CDR3 region has 15 residues. The CDR3 DNA reads TGTGCCACCAGCAGAGATCTCGACGCATCCTACGAGCAGTACTTC. This translates into CATSRDLDASYEQYF.

This clonotype was observed a handful of times. For the CDR3, the DNA is TGTGCCAGCGTATTTTACAATGAGCAGTTCTTC. As protein: CASVFYNEQFF. This chain connects TRBV12-3 or TRBV12-4 to TRBJ2-1; D not resolved. The germline V and J ends were trimmed by 8 bases and 4 bases, with 6 bases remaining between them. The length of the CDR3 is 11 residues.

This clonotype was seen many times. The J gene is TRBJ2-5, the V gene TRBV11-2; D call uncertain. Germline loops: CDR1 SGHAT, CDR2 FQNNGV. This CDR3 has 13 amino acids. V was shortened by 3 bases and J by 5 bases, with 10 bases between the two germline ends. Written as DNA, the CDR3 is TGTGCCAGCAGCTTTAGGTGGTGGGAGACCCAGTACTTC. Translated, it gives CASSFRWWETQYF.

This clonotype has a handful of counts. The chain carries TRBV5-1 and TRBJ2-5; a possible D gene is TRBD2 (5 bases). CDR3 length: 14 amino acids. Germline CDR1 reads SGHRS; CDR2 reads YFSETQ. V gave up 1 base and J gave up 3 bases, with 10 bases separating them. CDR3 sequence (DNA): TGCGCCAGCAGCTTGTGGTTCGGGAAAGAGACCCAGTACTTC. This translates into CASSLWFGKETQYF. Full variable domain (missing parts from reference TRBV5-1 and TRBJ2-5): KAGVTQTPRYLIKTRGQQVTLSCSPISGHRSVSWYQQTPGQGLQFLFEYFSETQRNKGNFPGRFSGRQFSNSRSEMNVSTLELGDSALYLCASSLWFGKETQYFGPGTRLLVL.

This clonotype was picked up many times. This chain uses TRBV28 with TRBJ2-2; a weak D match, TRBD1 (5 bases). Germline-derived CDR1 and CDR2 are MDHEN and SYDVKM. V shed 2 bases and J shed 0 bases, with 7 bases lying between them. There are 15 residues in the CDR3. The CDR3 spells CASSLGAANTGELFF. CDR3 bases: TGTGCCAGCAGTTTAGGGGCGGCGAACACCGGGGAGCTGTTTTTT.

The gene calls are TRBV20-1 and TRBJ2-2; D gene uncertain. V lost 3 bases and J 5 bases, leaving 19 bases between the germline ends. This CDR3 is built from 16 residues. Germline V gene sequence: CDR1 DFQATT, CDR2 SNEGSKA (reference sequence). The CDR3 sequence: CSAREPFGLGTGELFF. The CDR3 DNA is TGCAGTGCTAGGGAGCCCTTCGGTCTCGGGACCGGGGAGCTGTTTTTT.

This clonotype was seen ten or more times. CDR3 sequence: CASSFINYGYTF. As DNA, the CDR3 is TGTGCCAGCAGTTTTATTAACTATGGCTACACCTTC. The rearrangement uses TRBV28 and TRBJ1-2; D gene uncertain. In germline, CDR1 is MDHEN, CDR2 SYDVKM. Trimming took off 3 bases at V and 1 base at J, with 3 bases between the two ends. This CDR3 region has 12 residues.

The chain combines TRBV30 with TRBJ1-1; no clear D gene. V was cut by 3 bases and J by 3 bases, with 11 bases left in between. CDR3 length: 13 amino acids. Looked up from germline, CDR1 is GTSNPN and CDR2 is SVGIG (reference sequence). The CDR3 bases are TGTGCCTGGAGATTACAGATCGACACTGAAGCTTTCTTT. This codes for CAWRLQIDTEAFF.

V and J are TRBV29-1 and TRBJ2-5; 7 bases map to TRBD1. Germline V CDR1 and CDR2: SQVTM, ANQGSEA. Trimming cost V 7 bases and J 1 base; bases outside gene matches: 3. The CDR3 is 12 residues long. CDR3 bases: TGCAGCGCCGGACAGGCCCAAGAGACCCAGTACTTC. Translating gives CSAGQAQETQYF. Looking up the rest from reference TRBV29-1 and TRBJ2-5 gives the full variable domain: SAVISQKPSRDICQRGTSLTIQCQVDSQVTMMFWYRQQPGQSLTLIATANQGSEATYESGFVIDKFPISRPNLTFSTLTVSNMSPEDSSIYLCSAGQAQETQYFGPGTRLLVL.

The chain recombines TRBV15 with TRBJ1-5; tentatively, D is TRBD1 (6 bases). Trimming shortened V by 1 base and J by 6 bases, and 10 bases separated the two germline ends. The length of the CDR3 is 14 residues. Germline CDR1 reads LNHNV; CDR2 reads YYDKDF (reference sequence). In DNA form, the CDR3 reads TGTGCCACCAGCAGAGTGGGGGCGGGTCAGCCCCAGCATTTT. Translating it yields CATSRVGAGQPQHF.

This clonotype was seen only a few times. The chain combines TRBV2 with TRBJ1-6; D is perhaps TRBD1 (5 bases). Germline V gives CDR1 SNHLY, CDR2 FYNNEI. V was clipped by 6 bases and J by 0 bases, with 15 bases between them. CDR3 size: 17 residues. For the CDR3, the DNA is TGTGCCAGCAGCCAAGGGACTTTGAGCTCCTATAATTCACCCCTCCACTTT. Protein: CASSQGTLSSYNSPLHF. The full variable domain, with the rest looked up from reference TRBV2 and TRBJ1-6, is EPEVTQTPSHQVTQMGQEVILRCVPISNHLYFYWYRQILGQKVEFLVSFYNNEISEKSEIFDDQFSVERPDGSNFTLKIRSTKLEDSAMYFCASSQGTLSSYNSPLHFGNGTRLTVT.

The sample holds a few counts of this clonotype. The chain employs TRBV7-9 and TRBJ2-7; possible D gene TRBD1, 6 bases. The germline V gene has CDR1 SEHNR and CDR2 FQNEAQ (reference sequence). The CDR3 is 13 amino acids. The V end was cut by 3 bases, the J end by 7 bases, with 13 bases between. The CDR3 bases are TGTGCCAGCAGCTTTTCGTTCGGGACAGAGCAGTACTTC. It codes for CASSFSFGTEQYF.

The V call is TRBV19, the J call TRBJ2-6, with 11 bases lining up with TRBD1. This CDR3 has 17 amino acids. The germline CDR1 and CDR2 sequences are LNHDA and SQIVND (reference sequence). V was clipped by 6 bases and J by 0 bases; unmatched bases: 4. CDR3 bases: TGTGCCAGTAGGAGGACAGGGGGCTTCTCTGGGGCCAACGTCCTGACTTTC. Protein: CASRRTGGFSGANVLTF.

The rearrangement uses TRBV28 and TRBJ2-1, with D hard to call. This CDR3 comprises 13 residues. Germline V lookup: CDR1 MDHEN, CDR2 SYDVKM. V was trimmed by 3 bases and J by 4 bases, leaving 7 bases between them. Here the CDR3 DNA reads TGTGCCAGCAGTTTTGGACGGTACAATGAGCAGTTCTTC. Its protein is CASSFGRYNEQFF.

This clonotype was counted a few times. The chain couples TRBV6-1 to TRBJ2-4; D might be TRBD2 (6 bases). CDR1 and CDR2 (germline): MNHNS, SASEGT. With 5 bases removed from V and 3 bases from J, the gap between germline ends came to 17 bases. The CDR3 runs to 16 residues. The CDR3 here is CASSPRRDSGKNIQYF. CDR3 nucleotide sequence: TGTGCCAGCAGTCCCCGAAGGGATAGCGGCAAAAACATTCAGTACTTC.

This rearrangement joins TRBV6-1 to TRBJ1-4, with 9 bases matching TRBD1. Germline V gene data show CDR1 as MNHNS and CDR2 as SASEGT. With V trimmed by 6 bases and J by 8 bases, 7 bases remained unmatched. The CDR3 totals 14 residues. DNA of the CDR3: TGTGCCAGCAGCTGGGACAGGGTACGCGAAAAACTGTTTTTT. It translates to CASSWDRVREKLFF.

This rearrangement joins TRBV28 to TRBJ2-7; a weak D match, TRBD1 (8 bases). This CDR3 has 16 residues. Trimming took 3 bases from V and 2 from J, leaving 17 bases between them. Germline CDR1 MDHEN, CDR2 SYDVKM. In DNA, the CDR3 is TGTGCCAGCAGTTTTACAGGGGGGGATCCTCCCTACGAGCAGTACTTC. This translates into CASSFTGGDPPYEQYF.

A word on this clonotype: Its ends do not fully match the called genes, so a read error is possible. The chain carries TRBV9 and TRBJ1-1; D ambiguous. Germline-derived CDR1 and CDR2 are SGDLS and YYNGEE. This CDR3 has 14 amino acids. CDR3 residues: CAGSDGRSYTEAFF. The CDR3, as DNA: TGTGCCGGCAGCGATGGAAGATCCTACACTGAAGCTTTCTTT.

This clonotype has only a few counts. Here the CDR3 reads CASRDGAGGSYNEQFF. In DNA, the CDR3 is TGTGCCAGCAGGGATGGAGCGGGAGGGTCCTACAATGAGCAGTTCTTC. This chain connects TRBV2 to TRBJ2-1; 10 bases are a match to TRBD2. CDR1 SNHLY and CDR2 FYNNEI come from the germline V gene. After removal of 6 bases from V and 1 base from J, the junction contained 6 bases not matched to a gene. The CDR3 contains 16 residues. Complete variable domain (other parts from reference TRBV2 and TRBJ2-1): EPEVTQTPSHQVTQMGQEVILRCVPISNHLYFYWYRQILGQKVEFLVSFYNNEISEKSEIFDDQFSVERPDGSNFTLKIRSTKLEDSAMYFCASRDGAGGSYNEQFFGPGTRLTVL.

This clonotype has a single count. The chain couples TRBV7-9 to TRBJ2-1; D gene ambiguous. This CDR3 has 15 residues. The V gene lost 0 bases and the J gene lost 2 bases, with 8 bases spanning the gap. The V gene's germline CDR1 is SEHNR and CDR2 FQNEAQ (reference sequence). The CDR3 here is CASSLAIQPYNEQFF. For the CDR3, the DNA is TGTGCCAGCAGCTTAGCGATCCAGCCCTACAATGAGCAGTTCTTC.

This clonotype was observed a few times. This sequence joins TRBV7-9 and TRBJ1-1; no clear D gene. Germline CDR1 reads SEHNR; CDR2 reads FQNEAQ (reference sequence). V was pared by 3 bases and J by 1 base, with 12 bases between. This CDR3 has 15 residues. CDR3 DNA: TGTGCCAGCAGCTTGGGCAGTACCTCGAACACTGAAGCTTTCTTT. Translating gives CASSLGSTSNTEAFF.